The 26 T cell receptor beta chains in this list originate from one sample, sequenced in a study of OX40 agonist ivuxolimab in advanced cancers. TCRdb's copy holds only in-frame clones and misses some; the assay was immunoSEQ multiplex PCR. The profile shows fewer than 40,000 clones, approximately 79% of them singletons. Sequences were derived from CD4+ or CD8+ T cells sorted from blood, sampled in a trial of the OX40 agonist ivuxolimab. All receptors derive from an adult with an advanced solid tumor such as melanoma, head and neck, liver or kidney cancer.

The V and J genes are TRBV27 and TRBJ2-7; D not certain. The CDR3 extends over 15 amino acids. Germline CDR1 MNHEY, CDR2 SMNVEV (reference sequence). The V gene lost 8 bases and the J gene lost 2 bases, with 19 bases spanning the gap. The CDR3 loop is CASQIRTAGTYEQYF. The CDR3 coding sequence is TGTGCCAGCCAAATTCGGACGGCCGGCACCTACGAGCAGTACTTC.

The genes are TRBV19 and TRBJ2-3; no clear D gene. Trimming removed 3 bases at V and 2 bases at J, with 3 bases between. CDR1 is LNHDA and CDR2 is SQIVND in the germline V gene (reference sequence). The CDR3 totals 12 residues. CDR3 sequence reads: CASSIDTDTQYF. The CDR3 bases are TGTGCCAGTAGTATCGACACAGATACGCAGTATTTT.

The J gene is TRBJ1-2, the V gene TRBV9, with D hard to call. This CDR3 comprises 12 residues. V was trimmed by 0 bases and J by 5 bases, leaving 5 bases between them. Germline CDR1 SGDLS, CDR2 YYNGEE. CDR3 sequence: CASSVGGYGYTF. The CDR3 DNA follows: TGTGCCAGCAGCGTAGGCGGTTATGGCTACACCTTC.

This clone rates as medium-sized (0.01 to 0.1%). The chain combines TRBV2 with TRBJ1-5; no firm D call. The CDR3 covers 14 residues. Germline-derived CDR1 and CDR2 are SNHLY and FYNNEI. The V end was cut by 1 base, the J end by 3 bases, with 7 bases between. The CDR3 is CASSEGQVNQPQHF. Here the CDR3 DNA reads TGTGCCAGCAGTGAAGGGCAGGTCAATCAGCCCCAGCATTTT.

This CDR3 is CASSRRQGYNEQFF. Here the CDR3 DNA reads TGTGCCAGTAGTCGACGTCAGGGTTACAATGAGCAGTTCTTC. V gene TRBV19 combines with J gene TRBJ2-1, with D possibly matching TRBD1 (5 bases). V lost 5 bases and J lost 4, with 12 bases in between. CDR1 and CDR2 (germline): LNHDA, SQIVND (reference sequence). This CDR3 has 14 residues.

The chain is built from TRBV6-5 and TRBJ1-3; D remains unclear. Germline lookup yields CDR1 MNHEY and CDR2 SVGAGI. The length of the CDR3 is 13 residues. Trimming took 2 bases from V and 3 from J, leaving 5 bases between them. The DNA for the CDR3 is TGTGCCAGCAGTTACGTGAGTGGAAACACCATATATTTT. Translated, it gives CASSYVSGNTIYF.

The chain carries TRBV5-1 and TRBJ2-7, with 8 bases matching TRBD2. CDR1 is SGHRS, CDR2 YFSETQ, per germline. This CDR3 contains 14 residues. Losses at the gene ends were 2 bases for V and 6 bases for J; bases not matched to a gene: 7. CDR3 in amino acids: CASSFSGEHREQYF. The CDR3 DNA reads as TGCGCCAGCAGCTTTAGCGGGGAACATCGCGAGCAGTACTTC.

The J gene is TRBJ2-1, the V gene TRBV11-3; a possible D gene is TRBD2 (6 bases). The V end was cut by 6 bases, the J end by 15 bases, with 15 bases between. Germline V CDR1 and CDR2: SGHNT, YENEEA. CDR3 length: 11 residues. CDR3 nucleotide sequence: TGTGCCAGCAGGGGCCTAGCGTTCTGGTTCTTC. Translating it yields CASRGLAFWFF. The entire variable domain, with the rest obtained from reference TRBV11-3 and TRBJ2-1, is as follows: EAGVVQSPRYKIIEKKQPVAFWCNPISGHNTLYWYLQNLGQGPELLIRYENEEAVDDSQLPKDRFSAERLKGVDSTLKIQPAELGDSAVYLCASRGLAFWFFGPGTRLTVL.

The CDR3 bases are TGCGCCAGCAGCCAAGCACTGGTGTGGGAGCAGTACTTC. Translation gives CASSQALVWEQYF. The gene calls are TRBV4-1 and TRBJ2-7; D not certain. The germline V and J ends were trimmed by 1 base and 7 bases, with 11 bases remaining between them. The CDR3 extends over 13 amino acids. Germline-derived CDR1 and CDR2 are MGHRA and YSYEKL.

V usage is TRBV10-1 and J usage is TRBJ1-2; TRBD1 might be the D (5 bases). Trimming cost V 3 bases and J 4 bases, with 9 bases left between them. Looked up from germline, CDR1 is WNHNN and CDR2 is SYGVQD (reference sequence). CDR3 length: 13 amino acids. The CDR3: CASSDGAGYGYTF. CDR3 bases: TGCGCCAGCAGTGACGGGGCGGGCTATGGCTACACCTTC.

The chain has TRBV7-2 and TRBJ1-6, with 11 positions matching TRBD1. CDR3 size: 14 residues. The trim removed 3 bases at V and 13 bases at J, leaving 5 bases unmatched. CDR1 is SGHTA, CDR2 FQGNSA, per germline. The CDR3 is CASSFGQGASPLHF. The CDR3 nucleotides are TGTGCCAGCAGCTTTGGACAGGGGGCTTCCCCCCTCCACTTT.

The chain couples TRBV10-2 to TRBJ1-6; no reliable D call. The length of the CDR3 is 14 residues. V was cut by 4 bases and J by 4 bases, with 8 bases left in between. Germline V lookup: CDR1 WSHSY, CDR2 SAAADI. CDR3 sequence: CASSVTHYNSPLHF. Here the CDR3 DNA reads TGCGCCAGCAGTGTTACACATTATAATTCACCCCTCCACTTT.

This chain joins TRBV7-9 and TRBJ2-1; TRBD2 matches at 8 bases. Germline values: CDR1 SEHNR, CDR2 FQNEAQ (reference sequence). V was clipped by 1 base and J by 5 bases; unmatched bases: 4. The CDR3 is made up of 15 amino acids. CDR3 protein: CASSLVGSGNNEQFF. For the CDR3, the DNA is TGTGCCAGCAGCTTAGTAGGTAGCGGGAACAATGAGCAGTTCTTC.

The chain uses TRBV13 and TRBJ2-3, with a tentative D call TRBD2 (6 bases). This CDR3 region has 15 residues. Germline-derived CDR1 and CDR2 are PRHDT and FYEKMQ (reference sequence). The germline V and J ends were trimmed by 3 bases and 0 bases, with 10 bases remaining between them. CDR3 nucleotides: TGTGCCAGCAGCTTCGGGGAGGCTAGCACAGATACGCAGTATTTT. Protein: CASSFGEASTDTQYF. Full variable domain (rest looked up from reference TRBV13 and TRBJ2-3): AAGVIQSPRHLIKEKRETATLKCYPIPRHDTVYWYQQGPGQDPQFLISFYEKMQSDKGSIPDRFSAQQFSDYHSELNMSSLELGDSALYFCASSFGEASTDTQYFGPGTRLTVL.

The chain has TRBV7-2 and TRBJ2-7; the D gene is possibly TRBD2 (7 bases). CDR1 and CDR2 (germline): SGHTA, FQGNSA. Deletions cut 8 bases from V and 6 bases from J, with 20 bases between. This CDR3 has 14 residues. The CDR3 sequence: CASCIAAGAGEQYF. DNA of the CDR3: TGTGCCAGCTGTATTGCGGCGGGGGCGGGCGAGCAGTACTTC. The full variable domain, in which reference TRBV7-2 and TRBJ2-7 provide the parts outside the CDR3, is GAGVSQSPSNKVTEKGKDVELRCDPISGHTALYWYRQSLGQGLEFLIYFQGNSAPDKSGLPSDRFSAERTGGSVSTLTIQRTQQEDSAVYLCASCIAAGAGEQYFGPGTRLTVT.

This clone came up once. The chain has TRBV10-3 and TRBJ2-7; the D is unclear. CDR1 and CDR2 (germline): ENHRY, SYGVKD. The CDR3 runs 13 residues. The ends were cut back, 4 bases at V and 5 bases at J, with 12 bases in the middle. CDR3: CAISANRFDEQYF. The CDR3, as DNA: TGTGCCATCAGTGCGAACAGATTCGACGAGCAGTACTTC.

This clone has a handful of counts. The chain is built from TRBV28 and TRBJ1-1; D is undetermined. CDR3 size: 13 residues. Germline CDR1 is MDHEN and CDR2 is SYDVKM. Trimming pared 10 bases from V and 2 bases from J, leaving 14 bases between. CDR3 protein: CATTLSLNTEAFF. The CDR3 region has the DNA TGTGCCACTACCCTAAGCCTTAACACTGAAGCTTTCTTT.

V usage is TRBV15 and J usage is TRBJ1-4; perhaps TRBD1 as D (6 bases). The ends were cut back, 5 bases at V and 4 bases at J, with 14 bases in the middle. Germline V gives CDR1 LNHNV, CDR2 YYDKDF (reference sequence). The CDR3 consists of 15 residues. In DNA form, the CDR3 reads TGTGCCACCAGCCGGGACACAACCCTTAATGAAAAACTGTTTTTT. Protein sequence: CATSRDTTLNEKLFF.

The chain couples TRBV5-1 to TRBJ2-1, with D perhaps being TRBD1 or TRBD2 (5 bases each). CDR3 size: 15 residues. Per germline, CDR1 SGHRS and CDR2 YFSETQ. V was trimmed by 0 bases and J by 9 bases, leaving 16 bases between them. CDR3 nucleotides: TGCGCCAGCAGCTTGGCGGGGCAGGACTTATTTGAGCAGTTCTTC. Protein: CASSLAGQDLFEQFF.

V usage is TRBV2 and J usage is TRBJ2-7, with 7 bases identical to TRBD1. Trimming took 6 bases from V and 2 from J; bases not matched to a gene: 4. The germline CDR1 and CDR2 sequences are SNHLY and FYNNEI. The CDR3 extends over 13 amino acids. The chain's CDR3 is CASRWTGPYEQYF. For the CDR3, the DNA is TGTGCCAGCAGATGGACAGGCCCCTACGAGCAGTACTTC.

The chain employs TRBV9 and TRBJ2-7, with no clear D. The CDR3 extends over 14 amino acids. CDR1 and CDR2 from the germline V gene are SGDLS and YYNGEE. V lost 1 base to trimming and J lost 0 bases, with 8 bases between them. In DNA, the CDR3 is TGTGCCAGCAGCGTATTATGGGACTCCTACGAGCAGTACTTC. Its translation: CASSVLWDSYEQYF.

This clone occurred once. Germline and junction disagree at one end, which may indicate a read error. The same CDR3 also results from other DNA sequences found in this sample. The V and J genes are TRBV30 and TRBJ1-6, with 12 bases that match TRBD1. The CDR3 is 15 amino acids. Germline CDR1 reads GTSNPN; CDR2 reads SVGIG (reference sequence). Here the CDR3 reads CAWSTGTGGHSPLHF. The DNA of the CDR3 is TGTGCCTGGAGTACAGGGACAGGGGGCCATTCGCCCCTCCACTTT.

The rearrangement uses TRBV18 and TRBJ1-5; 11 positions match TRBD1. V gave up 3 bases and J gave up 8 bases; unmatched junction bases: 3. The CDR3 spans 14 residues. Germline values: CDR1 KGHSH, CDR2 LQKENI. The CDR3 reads CASSPGQGAKPQHF. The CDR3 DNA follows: TGTGCCAGCTCACCCGGACAGGGGGCTAAGCCCCAGCATTTT.

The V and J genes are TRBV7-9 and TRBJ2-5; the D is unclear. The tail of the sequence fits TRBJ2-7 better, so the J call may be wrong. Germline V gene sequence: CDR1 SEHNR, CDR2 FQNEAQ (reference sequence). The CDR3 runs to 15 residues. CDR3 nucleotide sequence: TGTGCCAGCAGCTTAGGGGCAGAGGTTGGTGACGAGCAGTACTTC. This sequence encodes CASSLGAEVGDEQYF.

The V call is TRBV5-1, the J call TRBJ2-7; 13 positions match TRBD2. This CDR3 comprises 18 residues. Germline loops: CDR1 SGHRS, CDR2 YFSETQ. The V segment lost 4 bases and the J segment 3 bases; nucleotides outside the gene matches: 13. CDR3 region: CASSPGLAGALPFYEQYF. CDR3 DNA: TGCGCCAGCAGCCCTGGACTAGCGGGGGCCCTTCCATTCTACGAGCAGTACTTC.

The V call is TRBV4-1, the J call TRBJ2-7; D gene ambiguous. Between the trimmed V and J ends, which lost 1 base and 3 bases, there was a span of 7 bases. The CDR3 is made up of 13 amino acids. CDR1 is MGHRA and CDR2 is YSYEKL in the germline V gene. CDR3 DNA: TGCGCCAGCAGCCAAGTCCCTTACTACGAGCAGTACTTC. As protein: CASSQVPYYEQYF.